These 30 T cell receptor beta chains were all obtained from the same sample, sequenced in a study of monozygotic twins with inflammatory bowel disease. Using the 5' RACE reads, TCRdb records one entry per CDR3 protein without DNA. In all, the sample yields over 150,000 distinct CDR3 sequences. Sequencing was carried out using blood. The receptors come from a human donor with ulcerative colitis or Crohn's disease, or a healthy co-twin of an affected twin (not recorded which).

The V and J genes are TRBV29-1 and TRBJ2-7; the TCRdb D gene call, TRBD1, has no DNA to confirm it. This CDR3 comprises 13 residues. Germline values: CDR1 SQVTM, CDR2 ANQGSEA. The CDR3: CSVELQASYEQYF.

The rearrangement joins TRBV7-9 to TRBJ2-5. This CDR3 contains 14 residues. Per the germline V gene, CDR1 is SEHNR and CDR2 is FQNEAQ (reference sequence). The chain's CDR3 is CASSLPGLTETQYF.

The chain combines TRBV4-1 with TRBJ2-5; the TCRdb call, TRBD2, lacks DNA for checking. The CDR3 runs to 20 residues. Germline-derived CDR1 and CDR2 are MGHRA and YSYEKL. This chain's CDR3 is CASSQGGTSASGDSQETQYF.

The chain recombines TRBV30 with TRBJ2-7. Germline V gene data show CDR1 as GTSNPN and CDR2 as SVGIG (reference sequence). This CDR3 has 14 residues. The CDR3 is CAWSKYRWTYEQYF.

This rearrangement joins TRBV18 to TRBJ1-1; TCRdb returns TRBD1, unconfirmable since there is no DNA. The germline CDR1 and CDR2 sequences are KGHSH and LQKENI. This CDR3 comprises 17 residues. CDR3: CASSGPDVAVGNTEAFF.

The rearrangement links TRBV20-1 to TRBJ2-3; TCRdb gives TRBD2 as the D gene, but with no DNA this cannot be confirmed. The CDR3 has 14 residues. Germline V gene sequence: CDR1 DFQATT, CDR2 SNEGSKA (reference sequence). CDR3 in amino acids: CSASQWEGPDTQYF.

The chain links TRBV28 to TRBJ2-5. Per germline, CDR1 MDHEN and CDR2 SYDVKM. The CDR3 runs 11 residues. CDR3 protein: CASSTLLAQYF.

The chain is built from TRBV28 and TRBJ1-4. In germline, CDR1 is MDHEN, CDR2 SYDVKM. The CDR3 is made up of 14 amino acids. Here the CDR3 reads CASSFGGLREKLFF.

The V gene is TRBV6-6, the J gene TRBJ1-6; the TCRdb D gene call, TRBD1, has no DNA to confirm it. The V gene's germline CDR1 is MNHNY and CDR2 SVGAGI (reference sequence). This CDR3 contains 14 residues. The CDR3 protein is CASSYLTGMEPLHF.

The gene calls are TRBV7-6 and TRBJ2-7; absent DNA, TCRdb's TRBD2 call cannot be checked. The CDR3 is 14 residues long. Germline loops: CDR1 SGHVS, CDR2 FNYEAQ. CDR3 region: CASSAGTRSYEQYF.

V and J are TRBV19 and TRBJ2-1; TCRdb proposes TRBD2, but this gene call is untestable without DNA. CDR1 LNHDA and CDR2 SQIVND come from the germline V gene (reference sequence). CDR3 length equals 16 residues. CDR3 amino acids: CASSTLLAGDEGEQFF. Full variable domain (missing parts from reference TRBV19 and TRBJ2-1): DGGITQSPKYLFRKEGQNVTLSCEQNLNHDAMYWYRQDPGQGLRLIYYSQIVNDFQKGDIAEGYSVSREKKESFPLTVTSAQKNPTAFYLCASSTLLAGDEGEQFFGPGTRLTVL.

This chain joins TRBV29-1 and TRBJ2-1; TCRdb calls TRBD1, which cannot be checked without DNA. This CDR3 contains 16 residues. The germline V gene has CDR1 SQVTM and CDR2 ANQGSEA. The CDR3 region is CSVEDPGDRGYNEQFF.

The chain combines TRBV7-2 with TRBJ2-7; the D call of TRBD2 rests on TCRdb alone, since no DNA is present to check it. The length of the CDR3 is 15 residues. Germline V gives CDR1 SGHTA, CDR2 FQGNSA. This CDR3 is CASSLAGLADYEQYF. Looking up the rest from reference TRBV7-2 and TRBJ2-7 gives the full variable domain: GAGVSQSPSNKVTEKGKDVELRCDPISGHTALYWYRQSLGQGLEFLIYFQGNSAPDKSGLPSDRFSAERTGGSVSTLTIQRTQQEDSAVYLCASSLAGLADYEQYFGPGTRLTVT.

J is TRBJ2-7 and V is TRBV29-1; with no DNA, the TCRdb D assignment of TRBD1 cannot be verified. CDR3 length: 13 amino acids. In germline, CDR1 is SQVTM, CDR2 ANQGSEA. CDR3 residues: CSVLRDKNSEQYF.

V and J are TRBV20-1 and TRBJ1-1; TCRdb picks TRBD1, but there is no DNA to check that call. CDR1 is DFQATT, CDR2 SNEGSKA, per germline (reference sequence). The CDR3 covers 13 residues. CDR3 region: CSILTGRDSQAFF.

The rearrangement uses TRBV3-1 and TRBJ1-5. CDR3 length: 13 amino acids. The V gene's germline CDR1 is LGHDT and CDR2 YNNKEL (reference sequence). The CDR3 sequence is CASSQDWDQPQHF. Together with reference TRBV3-1 and TRBJ1-5, the CDR3 gives the full variable domain: DTAVSQTPKYLVTQMGNDKSIKCEQNLGHDTMYWYKQDSKKFLKIMFSYNNKELIINETVPNRFSPKSPDKAHLNLHINSLELGDSAVYFCASSQDWDQPQHFGDGTRLSIL.

The chain uses TRBV28 and TRBJ2-7; without DNA, the TCRdb call of TRBD1 cannot be checked. The CDR3 totals 17 residues. The germline V gene encodes CDR1 MDHEN and CDR2 SYDVKM. The CDR3 reads CASSAPRTLGSNYEQYF.

The chain employs TRBV12-3 or TRBV12-4 and TRBJ2-4; TCRdb names TRBD2, which stays unverified in the absence of DNA. This CDR3 region has 15 residues. CDR3 sequence: CASSNREREWDIQYF.

The CDR3 sequence: CASSLVSPGTSGREEQFF. V is TRBV11-2 and J is TRBJ2-1; as DNA is missing, the TRBD2 call by TCRdb cannot be tested. This CDR3 has 18 residues. Germline V gene sequence: CDR1 SGHAT, CDR2 FQNNGV.

The V and J genes are TRBV5-5 and TRBJ2-2. CDR1 and CDR2 (germline): SGHKS, YYEKEE (reference sequence). The CDR3 sequence is 14 residues long. The CDR3 protein is CASSLGQNTGELFF.

The chain links TRBV5-1 to TRBJ2-3; TCRdb picks TRBD2, but there is no DNA to check that call. The CDR3 covers 15 residues. Germline loops: CDR1 SGHRS, CDR2 YFSETQ. The CDR3 loop is CASSLRLAGVDTQYF.

The chain carries TRBV7-2 and TRBJ2-7. There are 12 residues in the CDR3. Germline V gene data show CDR1 as SGHTA and CDR2 as FQGNSA. This chain's CDR3 is CASSRDPYEQYF.

The chain has TRBV12-3 or TRBV12-4 and TRBJ2-3; TCRdb's assignment of TRBD2 cannot be checked, as there is no DNA. There are 14 residues in the CDR3. CDR3 amino acids: CASSQSGGSDTQYF.

The chain carries TRBV20-1 and TRBJ2-7; TCRdb returns TRBD1, unconfirmable since there is no DNA. The CDR3 extends over 14 amino acids. Per the germline V gene, CDR1 is DFQATT and CDR2 is SNEGSKA (reference sequence). The CDR3 here is CSARPLQGVYEQYF.

The CDR3: CASSLILGEKLFF. This sequence joins TRBV7-9 and TRBJ1-4. This CDR3 spans 13 amino acids. Germline V CDR1 and CDR2: SEHNR, FQNEAQ (reference sequence).

V usage is TRBV28 and J usage is TRBJ2-7; no DNA is available, so the TRBD1 call from TCRdb remains unchecked. The CDR3 length is 14 residues. Germline CDR1 and CDR2: MDHEN and SYDVKM. CDR3 region: CASSSRDRGNEQYF.

This sequence joins TRBV19 and TRBJ2-3; TCRdb's D call, TRBD2, is unchecked because there is no DNA. This CDR3 has 16 residues. Looked up from germline, CDR1 is LNHDA and CDR2 is SQIVND (reference sequence). This CDR3 is CASSIGGRVDTDTQYF. Full variable domain (outside the CDR3, taken from reference TRBV19 and TRBJ2-3): DGGITQSPKYLFRKEGQNVTLSCEQNLNHDAMYWYRQDPGQGLRLIYYSQIVNDFQKGDIAEGYSVSREKKESFPLTVTSAQKNPTAFYLCASSIGGRVDTDTQYFGPGTRLTVL.

The rearrangement uses TRBV18 and TRBJ1-1; lacking DNA, the TRBD1 call made by TCRdb goes unchecked. The CDR3 covers 14 residues. Germline V CDR1 and CDR2: KGHSH, LQKENI. CDR3 sequence reads: CASSPGRGNTEAFF.

The chain is built from TRBV18 and TRBJ2-3; the D call of TRBD1 rests on TCRdb alone, since no DNA is present to check it. The CDR3 contains 15 residues. Germline V gene data show CDR1 as KGHSH and CDR2 as LQKENI. CDR3 in amino acids: CASSPPGQGPDTQYF. Based on the CDR3 plus reference TRBV18 and TRBJ2-3, the full variable domain is NAGVMQNPRHLVRRRGQEARLRCSPMKGHSHVYWYRQLPEEGLKFMVYLQKENIIDESGMPKERFSAEFPKEGPSILRIQQVVRGDSAAYFCASSPPGQGPDTQYFGPGTRLTVL.

The rearrangement uses TRBV29-1 and TRBJ2-5; TCRdb calls TRBD2, which cannot be checked without DNA. CDR1 is SQVTM, CDR2 ANQGSEA, per germline. The CDR3 sequence is 17 residues long. CDR3 sequence reads: CSVDGSWASGSQETQYF.